This T cell receptor (beta chain) was sequenced during a study of a mutant IDH1 vaccine in newly diagnosed glioma. Background on the study: Beginning 4-6 weeks after radiotherapy alone, or with temozolomide cycles, vaccination took place. Treated patients comprised about 60% males and about 38% females, mean age 40.4 years.

Here immunoSEQ multiplex PCR was the method, and the copy in TCRdb shows in-frame clones only, minus some. Among about 48,000 clones listed, more than 60% were seen once. Documented time point: week 35, safety follow-up. The study gave 300 ug of mutant IDH1 20-mer peptide per vaccine dose, with topical imiquimod. Weeks 1, 3, 5, 7, 11, 15, 19 and 23 were when patients received their eight vaccinations. Comment on this clone: What it recognizes is unknown.

Germline assignment: CDR1 SEHNR and CDR2 FQNEAQ (reference sequence). Trimming took off 1 base at V and 5 bases at J, with 8 bases between the two ends. This CDR3 comprises 13 residues. Study results and limitations: Changes in top peripheral clonotypes did not appear linked to pseudoprogression.

This chain connects TRBV7-9 to TRBJ2-5; D not resolved. The sequence was collected from a middle-aged man with glioma. The sample in question was PBMCs, obtained from a glioma patient whose treatment included an IDH1 peptide vaccine. CDR3 residues: CASSLGSVETQYF. In DNA form, the CDR3 reads TGTGCCAGCAGCTTAGGCTCAGTGGAGACCCAGTACTTC.